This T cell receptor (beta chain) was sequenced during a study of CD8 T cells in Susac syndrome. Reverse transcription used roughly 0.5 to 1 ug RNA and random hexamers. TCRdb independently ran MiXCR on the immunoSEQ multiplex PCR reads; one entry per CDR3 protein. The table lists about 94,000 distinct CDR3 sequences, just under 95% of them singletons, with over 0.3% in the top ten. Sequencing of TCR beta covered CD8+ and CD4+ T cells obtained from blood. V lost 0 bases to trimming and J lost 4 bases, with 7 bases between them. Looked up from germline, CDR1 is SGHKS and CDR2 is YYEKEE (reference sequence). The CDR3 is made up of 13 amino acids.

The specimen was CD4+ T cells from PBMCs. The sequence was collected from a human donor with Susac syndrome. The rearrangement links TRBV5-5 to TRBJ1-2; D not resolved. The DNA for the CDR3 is TGTGCCAGCAGCTTGGACAGTACCTATGGCTACACCTTC. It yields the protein CASSLDSTYGYTF.